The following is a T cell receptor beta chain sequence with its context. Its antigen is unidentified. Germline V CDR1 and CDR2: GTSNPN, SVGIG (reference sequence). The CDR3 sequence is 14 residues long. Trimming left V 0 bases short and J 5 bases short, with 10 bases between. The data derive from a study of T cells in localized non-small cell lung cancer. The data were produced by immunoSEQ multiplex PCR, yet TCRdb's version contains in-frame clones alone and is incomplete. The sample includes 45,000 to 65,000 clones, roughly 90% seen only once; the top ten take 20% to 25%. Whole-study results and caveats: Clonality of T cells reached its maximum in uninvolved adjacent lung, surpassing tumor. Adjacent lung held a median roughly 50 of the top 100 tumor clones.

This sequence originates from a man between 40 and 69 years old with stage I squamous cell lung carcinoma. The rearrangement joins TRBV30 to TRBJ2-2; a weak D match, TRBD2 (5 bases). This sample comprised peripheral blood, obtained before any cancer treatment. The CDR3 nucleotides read TGTGCCTGGAGTGTACCACCGGGGACCGGGGAGCTGTTTTTT. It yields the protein CAWSVPPGTGELFF.